One sample yielded the 17 T cell receptor beta chains listed below, sequenced in a study of blood T cell repertoires in COVID-19. The protocol was immunoSEQ multiplex PCR, while the TCRdb copy is restricted to in-frame clones and leaves out a portion. The profile shows fewer than 200,000 clones, around 85% of them singletons. Sequences were obtained from peripheral blood. All receptors come from a woman aged 80 or over with COVID-19, enrolled during active disease.

This sequence joins TRBV11-3 and TRBJ2-1; 9 bases match TRBD2. Germline V lookup: CDR1 SGHNT, CDR2 YENEEA. V lost 1 base and J lost 9; bases outside the gene matches: 7. This CDR3 is built from 15 residues. CDR3 loop: CASSLAASGIGEQFF. CDR3 nucleotides: TGTGCCAGCAGCTTAGCCGCTAGCGGGATAGGTGAGCAGTTCTTC.

The chain couples TRBV2 to TRBJ1-2; weak D call: TRBD1 (6 bases). This CDR3 spans 12 amino acids. Germline-derived CDR1 and CDR2 are SNHLY and FYNNEI. The ends were cut back, 7 bases at V and 8 bases at J, with 14 bases in the middle. This chain's CDR3 is CASTPQGQGYTF. The DNA for the CDR3 is TGTGCCAGCACCCCCCAGGGGCAGGGCTACACCTTC.

The chain couples TRBV9 to TRBJ1-1; 8 bases align to TRBD1. This CDR3 region has 14 residues. V was clipped by 3 bases and J by 4 bases; unmatched bases: 5. The germline gives CDR1 SGDLS, CDR2 YYNGEE. The CDR3 DNA reads TGTGCCAGCAGCGCGAGAACAGGGGGCACTGAAGCTTTCTTT. Residues: CASSARTGGTEAFF. Full variable domain (rest looked up from reference TRBV9 and TRBJ1-1): DSGVTQTPKHLITATGQRVTLRCSPRSGDLSVYWYQQSLDQGLQFLIQYYNGEERAKGNILERFSAQQFPDLHSELNLSSLELGDSALYFCASSARTGGTEAFFGQGTRLTVV.

The chain recombines TRBV14 with TRBJ1-4, with a possible D match to TRBD1 (5 bases). Germline V gene sequence: CDR1 SGHDN, CDR2 FVKESK. There are 16 residues in the CDR3. V shed 4 bases and J shed 7 bases, with 19 bases lying between them. The CDR3 loop is CASSRGRRPSGEKLFF. The CDR3 region has the DNA TGTGCCAGCAGCCGGGGCAGGCGGCCATCTGGTGAAAAACTGTTTTTT.

This clone was counted once. The chain couples TRBV5-1 to TRBJ1-1, with TRBD1 matching 8 bases. Germline loops: CDR1 SGHRS, CDR2 YFSETQ. Trimming took 0 bases from V and 8 from J; bases not matched to a gene: 0. The CDR3 is 12 amino acids. This CDR3 is CASSLGQGEAFF. CDR3 coding DNA: TGCGCCAGCAGCTTGGGACAGGGGGAAGCTTTCTTT.

The rearrangement uses TRBV5-5 and TRBJ2-4, with 7 bases matching TRBD1. With 4 bases clipped from V and 2 bases from J, the junction kept 6 bases outside the gene matches. Germline V gene lookup returns CDR1 SGHKS and CDR2 YYEKEE (reference sequence). The CDR3 is 15 residues long. CDR3 DNA: TGTGCCAGCAGCCGGGACAGTTTTACCAAAAACATTCAGTACTTC. Its protein product is CASSRDSFTKNIQYF.

J is TRBJ2-2 and V is TRBV7-2; possible D gene TRBD2, 6 bases. Germline values: CDR1 SGHTA, CDR2 FQGNSA. The CDR3 contains 14 residues. V shed 4 bases and J shed 4 bases, with 10 bases lying between them. The CDR3 DNA follows: TGTGCCAGCAGCTCACGGAGGGGCACCGGGGAGCTGTTTTTT. Its translation: CASSSRRGTGELFF. The complete variable domain, with remaining parts taken from reference TRBV7-2 and TRBJ2-2, reads GAGVSQSPSNKVTEKGKDVELRCDPISGHTALYWYRQSLGQGLEFLIYFQGNSAPDKSGLPSDRFSAERTGGSVSTLTIQRTQQEDSAVYLCASSSRRGTGELFFGEGSRLTVL.

The rearrangement links TRBV6-6 to TRBJ1-1; D is uncertain. The germline gives CDR1 MNHNY, CDR2 SVGAGI (reference sequence). Trimming left V 6 bases short and J 6 bases short, with 11 bases between. This CDR3 is built from 12 residues. The CDR3 sequence: CASSDWEAEAFF. The CDR3 coding sequence is TGTGCCAGCAGCGATTGGGAGGCTGAAGCTTTCTTT.

This chain connects TRBV3-1 (or the pseudogene TRBV3-2) to TRBJ1-1; 7 bases align to TRBD1. Unmatched junction bases numbered 2, after V lost 3 bases and J lost 7 bases. Per the germline V gene, CDR1 is LGHDT and CDR2 is YNNKEL (reference sequence). The CDR3 has 12 residues. CDR3 nucleotides: TGTGCCAGCAGCCAGCAGGGGGGTGAAGCTTTCTTT. Translated: CASSQQGGEAFF.

The chain recombines TRBV5-4 with TRBJ1-2; 9 bases match TRBD1. CDR1 SGHNT and CDR2 YYREEE come from the germline V gene (reference sequence). CDR3 length: 13 residues. The ends lost 4 bases at V and 8 bases at J; junction bases unmatched: 6. CDR3 bases: TGTGCCAGCAGCCGGGACAGGGCGAGAGGCTACACCTTC. This gives the protein CASSRDRARGYTF.

The chain links TRBV5-5 to TRBJ2-6; D is ambiguous. Deletions cut 4 bases from V and 2 bases from J, with 4 bases between. The CDR3 runs to 13 residues. Looked up from germline, CDR1 is SGHKS and CDR2 is YYEKEE (reference sequence). DNA of the CDR3: TGTGCCAGCAGCAAGCCTGGGGCCAACGTCCTGACTTTC. Translating gives CASSKPGANVLTF.

This rearrangement joins TRBV9 to TRBJ1-2, with D hard to call. The germline gives CDR1 SGDLS, CDR2 YYNGEE. The V gene lost 5 bases and the J gene lost 1 base, with 9 bases spanning the gap. The CDR3 is 13 residues long. CDR3 bases: TGTGCCAGCAGTGCTGGCGGTAACTATGGCTACACCTTC. Its protein product is CASSAGGNYGYTF.

The chain recombines TRBV3-1 (or the pseudogene TRBV3-2) with TRBJ1-3; TRBD1 aligns across 11 bases. The CDR3 is made up of 20 amino acids. V lost 2 bases to trimming and J lost 0 bases; unmatched junction nucleotides: 12. Germline V lookup: CDR1 LGHDT, CDR2 YNNKEL (reference sequence). CDR3 region: CASSQLRTGGFRGSGNTIYF. Written as DNA, the CDR3 is TGTGCCAGCAGCCAACTGAGGACAGGGGGCTTCCGGGGCTCTGGAAACACCATATATTTT.

V is TRBV4-1 and J is TRBJ1-5, with 8 bases aligning to TRBD1. The V segment lost 1 base and the J segment 5 bases; nucleotides outside the gene matches: 10. Germline V gene data show CDR1 as MGHRA and CDR2 as YSYEKL. CDR3 size: 17 residues. DNA of the CDR3: TGCGCCAGCAGCCAAGCCATGGGGACAGGTCCGGATCAGCCCCAGCATTTT. This codes for CASSQAMGTGPDQPQHF.

V and J are TRBV28 and TRBJ2-1; a possible D gene is TRBD1 (6 bases). The CDR3 is 14 amino acids. The germline V gene encodes CDR1 MDHEN and CDR2 SYDVKM. V shed 5 bases and J shed 4 bases, with 12 bases lying between them. CDR3 sequence: CASSPPTGYNEQFF. The DNA for the CDR3 is TGTGCCAGCAGTCCACCAACAGGGTACAATGAGCAGTTCTTC.

The CDR3 is CASSQLSTEAFF. The CDR3 DNA sequence: TGTGCCAGTAGTCAATTGAGCACTGAAGCTTTCTTT. The chain is built from TRBV19 and TRBJ1-1; D call uncertain. Germline V gene sequence: CDR1 LNHDA, CDR2 SQIVND (reference sequence). This CDR3 is 12 amino acids long. Trimming cost V 5 bases and J 4 bases, with 8 bases left between them.

The chain uses TRBV18 and TRBJ1-3; the D gene is possibly TRBD1 (5 bases). Per the germline V gene, CDR1 is KGHSH and CDR2 is LQKENI. The CDR3 sequence is 16 residues long. Trimming pared 1 base from V and 6 bases from J, leaving 16 bases between. The CDR3 sequence: CASSPQSPGRENTIYF. Here the CDR3 DNA reads TGTGCCAGCTCACCACAGTCTCCAGGGAGGGAAAACACCATATATTTT.